The next 24 T cell receptor beta chains were all read from a single sample in a study of T cells in localized non-small cell lung cancer. Data came from immunoSEQ multiplex PCR; TCRdb stores just in-frame clones and leaves some out. The data show approximately 1,500 clones, roughly 25% seen once. Sequenced here: normal lung tissue next to the tumor, sampled before any cancer treatment. These receptors all come from a male donor aged 60 or over with stage I lung adenocarcinoma.

This clone was recorded a few times. The V gene is TRBV7-1, the J gene TRBJ2-3; D not certain. TRBV7-1 is classed as an ORF, of uncertain function. The germline V and J ends were trimmed by 7 bases and 2 bases, with 19 bases remaining between them. The CDR3 sequence is 16 residues long. Written as DNA, the CDR3 is TGTGCCAGCAAAATAGCTCGTGGAATCCCCACAGATACGCAGTATTTT. Translating gives CASKIARGIPTDTQYF.

This clone counts as medium-sized (0.01 to 0.1%). The DNA contains a base that is ambiguous or unread; its residue becomes X. V usage is TRBV11-3 and J usage is TRBJ2-5; D possibly uses TRBD1 or TRBD2 (7 bases each). CDR1 is SGHNT and CDR2 is YENEEA in the germline V gene. The length of the CDR3 is 15 residues. Between the trimmed V and J ends, which lost 3 bases and 10 bases, there was a span of 21 bases. CDR3 nucleotide sequence: TGTGCCAGCAGCTTGTCTCCGGGGGCAGGGGGGGYCCAGTACTTC. As protein: CASSLSPGAGGXQYF.

By proportion, this clone is medium-sized. The chain uses TRBV11-3 and TRBJ1-6, with D possibly TRBD1 on 6 matching bases. The CDR3 has 16 residues. In germline, CDR1 is SGHNT, CDR2 YENEEA. V shed 5 bases and J shed 5 bases, with 16 bases lying between them. The CDR3 is CASSPLQGRDNSPLHF. The CDR3 region has the DNA TGTGCCAGCAGCCCTTTACAGGGAAGGGATAATTCACCCCTCCACTTT.

Worth noting for this clone: An end of the junction does not agree with germline; a read error may underlie this. The gene calls are TRBV7-1 and TRBJ1-1, with a tentative D call TRBD1 (5 bases). TRBV7-1 is identified as an open reading frame with a role that is uncertain. CDR3 length equals 13 residues. The CDR3 sequence: CASSPHPGTAAFF. CDR3 DNA: TGTGCCAGCAGCCCTCACCCAGGGACTGCAGCTTTCTTT.

This clone is categorized as medium-sized. This chain links TRBV11-3 with TRBJ2-3; a weak D match, TRBD1 (5 bases). Trimming removed 5 bases at V and 5 bases at J, with 20 bases between. The CDR3 spans 16 residues. Germline V CDR1 and CDR2: SGHNT, YENEEA. The CDR3 reads CASSPRVAAQGDTQYF. DNA of the CDR3: TGTGCCAGCAGCCCCAGGGTCGCAGCCCAGGGAGATACGCAGTATTTT.

In regard to this clone: The same CDR3 also results from other DNA sequences found in this sample. The chain recombines TRBV19 with TRBJ2-7, with TRBD1 matching over 7 bases. Per germline, CDR1 LNHDA and CDR2 SQIVND (reference sequence). The CDR3 sequence is 13 residues long. V dropped 5 bases and J dropped 2; count of bases not matched to a gene: 3. CDR3: CASSPGQTYEQYF. CDR3 coding DNA: TGTGCCAGTAGTCCGGGACAGACCTACGAGCAGTACTTC.

This clone was detected a few times. The J gene is TRBJ1-1, the V gene TRBV7-5; the tabulated D call, TRBD1, remains unverified against the DNA. TRBV7-5 is deemed a pseudogene. The CDR3 runs to 15 residues. CDR3 residues: CASSLAIGGFTEAFF. The CDR3 nucleotides are TGTGCCAGCAGCTTGGCAATAGGGGGTTTCACTGAAGCTTTCTTT.

V usage is TRBV9 and J usage is TRBJ1-5; D may be TRBD1 (5 bases). The germline V gene encodes CDR1 SGDLS and CDR2 YYNGEE. Trimming took off 6 bases at V and 1 base at J, with 8 bases between the two ends. CDR3 length equals 13 residues. Written as DNA, the CDR3 is TGTGCCAGCAATCGACAGAGCAATCAGCCCCAGCATTTT. This gives the protein CASNRQSNQPQHF. The full variable domain, rest sourced from reference TRBV9 and TRBJ1-5, is DSGVTQTPKHLITATGQRVTLRCSPRSGDLSVYWYQQSLDQGLQFLIQYYNGEERAKGNILERFSAQQFPDLHSELNLSSLELGDSALYFCASNRQSNQPQHFGDGTRLSIL.

This clone was recorded only once. V usage is TRBV30 and J usage is TRBJ1-3, with 8 bases fitting TRBD1. Germline V lookup: CDR1 GTSNPN, CDR2 SVGIG (reference sequence). V lost 1 base, J lost 3 bases, and 8 bases stayed unmatched. The CDR3 consists of 16 residues. For the CDR3, the DNA is TGTGCCTGGAGTGGGGCCCAGGGGACAGGTGGAAACACCATATATTTT. This encodes CAWSGAQGTGGNTIYF.

This clone was recorded once. The chain is built from TRBV5-1 and TRBJ2-7; 12 nucleotides match TRBD1. Trimming cost V 6 bases and J 6 bases; bases outside gene matches: 7. Looked up from germline, CDR1 is SGHRS and CDR2 is YFSETQ. The CDR3 covers 14 residues. CDR3 amino acids: CASKAGTGGSEQYF. CDR3 coding DNA: TGCGCCAGCAAAGCCGGGACAGGGGGCAGCGAGCAGTACTTC.

This clone was detected only a few times. The chain combines TRBV9 with TRBJ2-3, with D perhaps given as TRBD1 or TRBD2 (6 bases each). Looked up from germline, CDR1 is SGDLS and CDR2 is YYNGEE. V lost 7 bases and J 4 bases, leaving 13 bases between the germline ends. CDR3 length equals 13 residues. This CDR3 is CASGDGGADTQYF. Here the CDR3 DNA reads TGTGCCAGCGGGGACGGGGGCGCAGATACGCAGTATTTT.

The chain employs TRBV9 and TRBJ1-3; no clear D. CDR3 length: 14 residues. Trimming removed 1 base from V and 0 bases from J, with 5 bases in between. Germline V gene data show CDR1 as SGDLS and CDR2 as YYNGEE. CDR3 loop: CASSVSTSGNTIYF. The CDR3 DNA sequence: TGTGCCAGCAGCGTATCTACCTCTGGAAACACCATATATTTT.

V and J are TRBV18 and TRBJ2-1, with TRBD2 matching over 10 bases. The CDR3 is 16 amino acids. Germline V gene lookup returns CDR1 KGHSH and CDR2 LQKENI. Germline trimming cut 6 bases from V and 9 bases from J; bases unmatched to any gene: 14. Here the CDR3 DNA reads TGTGCCAGCTCCGCAGAAGCGGGAGGGTCCCGGAGTGAGCAGTTCTTC. Encoded protein: CASSAEAGGSRSEQFF.

The chain is built from TRBV18 and TRBJ2-5, with TRBD2 matching 9 bases. Germline CDR1 and CDR2: KGHSH and LQKENI. There are 15 residues in the CDR3. V dropped 3 bases and J dropped 4; count of bases not matched to a gene: 6. CDR3 DNA sequence: TGTGCCAGCTCACCGTTAGCGGGAGAGCCAGAGACCCAGTACTTC. Protein product: CASSPLAGEPETQYF.

The V and J genes are TRBV11-3 and TRBJ1-5; no definite D call. The V gene lost 3 bases and the J gene lost 5 bases, with 14 bases spanning the gap. CDR1 SGHNT and CDR2 YENEEA come from the germline V gene. This CDR3 comprises 15 residues. The CDR3 DNA reads as TGTGCCAGCAGCTTGGCCCGGGGTGGGGATCAGCCCCAGCATTTT. It yields the protein CASSLARGGDQPQHF.

The chain's CDR3 is CASSIEGGGYTF. The CDR3 DNA sequence: TGTGCCAGTAGTATAGAGGGAGGCGGCTACACCTTC. The chain is built from TRBV19 and TRBJ1-2; D uncertain. This CDR3 spans 12 amino acids. Trimming stripped 0 bases from V and 8 bases from J, with 7 bases between. Germline V gives CDR1 LNHDA, CDR2 SQIVND (reference sequence).

The chain is built from TRBV29-1 and TRBJ2-6; D is unresolved. Trimming cost V 8 bases and J 0 bases, with 5 bases left between them. Germline CDR1 and CDR2: SQVTM and ANQGSEA. The CDR3 consists of 12 residues. The CDR3 loop reads CSTVSGANVLTF. CDR3 nucleotides: TGCAGCACGGTCTCTGGGGCCAACGTCCTGACTTTC.

The chain couples TRBV19 to TRBJ2-1; 7 bases align to TRBD2. Per germline, CDR1 LNHDA and CDR2 SQIVND (reference sequence). The CDR3 is made up of 15 amino acids. Unmatched junction bases numbered 3, after V lost 0 bases and J lost 4 bases. Here the CDR3 DNA reads TGTGCCAGTAGTATAGATGGCGGGGGATACAATGAGCAGTTCTTC. It is translated as CASSIDGGGYNEQFF.

The chain combines TRBV10-2 with TRBJ1-1; D unresolved. The CDR3 totals 13 residues. The V end was cut by 4 bases, the J end by 5 bases, with 11 bases between. Germline V gives CDR1 WSHSY, CDR2 SAAADI. The CDR3 sequence: CASSGKTGTEAFF. The CDR3 coding sequence is TGCGCCAGCAGTGGGAAAACGGGGACTGAAGCTTTCTTT.

This rearrangement joins TRBV6-8 to TRBJ2-6; D gene unclear. Between the trimmed V and J ends, which lost 10 bases and 1 base, there was a span of 11 bases. This CDR3 contains 14 residues. Looked up from germline, CDR1 is MNHGY and CDR2 is SAAAGT. CDR3 protein: CAIRRDSGANVLTF. The CDR3 DNA is TGTGCCATCAGAAGGGATTCTGGGGCCAACGTCCTGACTTTC.

The J gene is TRBJ2-7, the V gene TRBV19, with D possibly TRBD1 on 5 matching bases. The CDR3 runs 14 residues. The germline V gene has CDR1 LNHDA and CDR2 SQIVND (reference sequence). V shed 8 bases and J shed 2 bases, with 16 bases lying between them. The CDR3 coding sequence is TGTGCCAGTTCCAAGGGGCGCTCCGCCTACGAGCAGTACTTC. Residues: CASSKGRSAYEQYF. The full variable domain, its missing parts supplied by reference TRBV19 and TRBJ2-7, is DGGITQSPKYLFRKEGQNVTLSCEQNLNHDAMYWYRQDPGQGLRLIYYSQIVNDFQKGDIAEGYSVSREKKESFPLTVTSAQKNPTAFYLCASSKGRSAYEQYFGPGTRLTVT.

There are a few counts of this clone. The V and J genes are TRBV10-2 and TRBJ2-2; D is unclear. Trimming shortened V by 2 bases and J by 7 bases, and 8 bases separated the two germline ends. This CDR3 spans 13 amino acids. Germline V gene sequence: CDR1 WSHSY, CDR2 SAAADI. The CDR3 reads CASSETASGELFF. The CDR3 DNA is TGCGCCAGCAGTGAGACAGCTAGCGGGGAGCTGTTTTTT.

The CDR3 sequence: CASRGGHSGTLPSYEQYF. The CDR3 DNA reads as TGTGCCAGCAGGGGAGGACATTCAGGGACCCTTCCCTCCTACGAGCAGTACTTC. V gene TRBV6-8 combines with J gene TRBJ2-7; perhaps TRBD2 as D (6 bases). The CDR3 extends over 18 amino acids. Trimming took off 6 bases at V and 0 bases at J, with 24 bases between the two ends. Per germline, CDR1 MNHGY and CDR2 SAAAGT.

This clone ranks as medium-sized. This sequence joins TRBV11-3 and TRBJ1-1; 7 bases line up with TRBD1. Germline V gene data show CDR1 as SGHNT and CDR2 as YENEEA. Trimming cost V 5 bases and J 0 bases; bases outside gene matches: 6. The CDR3 length is 15 residues. CDR3 amino acids: CASSTLTGMNTEAFF. The DNA for the CDR3 is TGTGCCAGCAGCACCCTGACAGGGATGAACACTGAAGCTTTCTTT.